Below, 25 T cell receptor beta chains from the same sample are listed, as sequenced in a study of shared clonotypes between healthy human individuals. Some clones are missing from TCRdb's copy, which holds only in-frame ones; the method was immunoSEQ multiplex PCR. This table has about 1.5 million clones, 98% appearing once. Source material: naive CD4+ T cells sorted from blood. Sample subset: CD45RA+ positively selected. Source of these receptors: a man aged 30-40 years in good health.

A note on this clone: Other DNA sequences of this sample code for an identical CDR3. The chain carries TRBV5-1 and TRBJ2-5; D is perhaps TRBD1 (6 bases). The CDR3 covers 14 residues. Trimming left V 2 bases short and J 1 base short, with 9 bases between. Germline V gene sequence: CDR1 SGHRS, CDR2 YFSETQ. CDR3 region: CASSLRGSQETQYF. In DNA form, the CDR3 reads TGCGCCAGCAGCTTAAGGGGGTCCCAAGAGACCCAGTACTTC. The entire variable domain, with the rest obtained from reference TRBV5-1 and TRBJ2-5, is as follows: KAGVTQTPRYLIKTRGQQVTLSCSPISGHRSVSWYQQTPGQGLQFLFEYFSETQRNKGNFPGRFSGRQFSNSRSEMNVSTLELGDSALYLCASSLRGSQETQYFGPGTRLLVL.

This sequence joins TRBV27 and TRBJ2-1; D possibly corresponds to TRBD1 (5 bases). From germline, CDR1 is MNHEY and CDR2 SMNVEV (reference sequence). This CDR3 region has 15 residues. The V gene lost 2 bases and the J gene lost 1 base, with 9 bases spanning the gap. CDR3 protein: CASSLRQRSYNEQFF. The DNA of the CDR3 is TGTGCCAGCAGTTTAAGACAGAGGTCCTACAATGAGCAGTTCTTC.

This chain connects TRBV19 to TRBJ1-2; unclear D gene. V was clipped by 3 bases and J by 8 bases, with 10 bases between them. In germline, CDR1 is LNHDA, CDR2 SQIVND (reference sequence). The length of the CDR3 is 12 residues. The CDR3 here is CASSIPPRGYTF. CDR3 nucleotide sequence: TGTGCCAGTAGTATCCCGCCCCGAGGCTACACCTTC.

The CDR3 coding sequence is TGTGCCAGCAGCCGACAGAAGAACACTGAAGCTTTCTTT. It codes for CASSRQKNTEAFF. The chain carries TRBV11-3 and TRBJ1-1; weak D call: TRBD1 (5 bases). This CDR3 region has 13 residues. CDR1 SGHNT and CDR2 YENEEA come from the germline V gene. The V and J ends lost 5 bases and 1 base respectively, with 8 bases between them.

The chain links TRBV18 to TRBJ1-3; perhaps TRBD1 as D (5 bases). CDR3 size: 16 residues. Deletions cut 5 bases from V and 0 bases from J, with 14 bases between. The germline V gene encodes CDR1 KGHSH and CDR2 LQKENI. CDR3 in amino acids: CASSYSGGRSGNTIYF. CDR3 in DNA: TGTGCCAGCTCATACTCTGGGGGACGCTCTGGAAACACCATATATTTT. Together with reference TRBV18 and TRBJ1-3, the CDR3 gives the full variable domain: NAGVMQNPRHLVRRRGQEARLRCSPMKGHSHVYWYRQLPEEGLKFMVYLQKENIIDESGMPKERFSAEFPKEGPSILRIQQVVRGDSAAYFCASSYSGGRSGNTIYFGEGSWLTVV.

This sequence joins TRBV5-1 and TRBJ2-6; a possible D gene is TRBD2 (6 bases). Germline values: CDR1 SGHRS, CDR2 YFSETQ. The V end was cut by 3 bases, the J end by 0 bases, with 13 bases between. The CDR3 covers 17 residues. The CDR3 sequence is CASSSGLSDSGANVLTF. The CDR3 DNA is TGCGCCAGCAGCTCGGGACTGAGTGACTCTGGGGCCAACGTCCTGACTTTC.

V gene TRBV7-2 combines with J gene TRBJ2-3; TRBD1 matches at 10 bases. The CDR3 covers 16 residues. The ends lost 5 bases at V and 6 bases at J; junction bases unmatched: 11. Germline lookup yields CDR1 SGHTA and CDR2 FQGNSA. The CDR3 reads CASSRFRDRGLDTQYF. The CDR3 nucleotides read TGTGCCAGCAGCCGTTTCCGGGACAGGGGACTCGATACGCAGTATTTT. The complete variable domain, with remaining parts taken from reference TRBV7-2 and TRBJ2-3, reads GAGVSQSPSNKVTEKGKDVELRCDPISGHTALYWYRQSLGQGLEFLIYFQGNSAPDKSGLPSDRFSAERTGGSVSTLTIQRTQQEDSAVYLCASSRFRDRGLDTQYFGPGTRLTVL.

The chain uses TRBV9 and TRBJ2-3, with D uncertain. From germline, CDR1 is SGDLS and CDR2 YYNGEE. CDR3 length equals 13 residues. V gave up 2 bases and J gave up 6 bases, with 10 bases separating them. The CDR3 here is CASSVIGFDTQYF. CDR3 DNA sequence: TGTGCCAGCAGCGTTATAGGTTTCGATACGCAGTATTTT.

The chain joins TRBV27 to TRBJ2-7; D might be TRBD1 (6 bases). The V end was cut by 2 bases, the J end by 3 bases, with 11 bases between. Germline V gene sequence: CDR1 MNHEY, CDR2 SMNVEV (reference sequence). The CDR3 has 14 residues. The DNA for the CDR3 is TGTGCCAGCAGTTTAACGGGACATAACTACGAGCAGTACTTC. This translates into CASSLTGHNYEQYF.

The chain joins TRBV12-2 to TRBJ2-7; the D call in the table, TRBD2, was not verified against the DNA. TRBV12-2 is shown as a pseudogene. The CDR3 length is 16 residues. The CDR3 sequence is CASRPTLAGVEYEQYF. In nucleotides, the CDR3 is TGTGCAAGTCGCCCAACCTTAGCGGGAGTAGAGTACGAGCAGTACTTC.

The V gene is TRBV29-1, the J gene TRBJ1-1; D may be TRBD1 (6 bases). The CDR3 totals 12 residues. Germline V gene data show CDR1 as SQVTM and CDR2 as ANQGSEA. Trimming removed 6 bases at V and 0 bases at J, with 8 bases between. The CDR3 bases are TGCAGCGTGACAGGCCTGAACACTGAAGCTTTCTTT. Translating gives CSVTGLNTEAFF.

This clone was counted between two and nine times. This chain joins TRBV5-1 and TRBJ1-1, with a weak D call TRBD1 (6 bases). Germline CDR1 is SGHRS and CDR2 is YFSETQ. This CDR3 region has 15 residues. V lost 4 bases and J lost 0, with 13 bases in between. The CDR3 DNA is TGCGCCAGCAGCCTTTCGGACAGAGTGAACACTGAAGCTTTCTTT. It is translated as CASSLSDRVNTEAFF.

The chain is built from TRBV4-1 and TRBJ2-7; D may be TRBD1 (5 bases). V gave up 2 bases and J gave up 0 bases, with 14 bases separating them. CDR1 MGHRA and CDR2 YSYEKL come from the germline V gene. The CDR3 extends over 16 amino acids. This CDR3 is CASSQPRQITSYEQYF. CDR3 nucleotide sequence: TGCGCCAGCAGCCAACCAAGACAGATTACCTCCTACGAGCAGTACTTC.

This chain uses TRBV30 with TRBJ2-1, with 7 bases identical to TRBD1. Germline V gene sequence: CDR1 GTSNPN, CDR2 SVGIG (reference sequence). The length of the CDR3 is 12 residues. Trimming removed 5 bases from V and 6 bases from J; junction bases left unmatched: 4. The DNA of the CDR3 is TGTGCCTGGGGCACAGGGGCCAATGAGCAGTTCTTC. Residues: CAWGTGANEQFF. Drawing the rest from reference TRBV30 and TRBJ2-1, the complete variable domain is SQTIHQWPATLVQPVGSPLSLECTVEGTSNPNLYWYRQAAGRGLQLLFYSVGIGQISSEVPQNLSASRPQDRQFILSSKKLLLSDSGFYLCAWGTGANEQFFGPGTRLTVL.

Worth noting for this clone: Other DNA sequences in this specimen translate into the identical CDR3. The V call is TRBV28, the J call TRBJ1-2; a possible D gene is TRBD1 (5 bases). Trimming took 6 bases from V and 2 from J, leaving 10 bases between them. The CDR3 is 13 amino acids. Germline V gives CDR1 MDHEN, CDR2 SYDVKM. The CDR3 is CASRTGQNYGYTF. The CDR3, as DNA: TGTGCCAGCAGGACGGGGCAAAACTATGGCTACACCTTC.

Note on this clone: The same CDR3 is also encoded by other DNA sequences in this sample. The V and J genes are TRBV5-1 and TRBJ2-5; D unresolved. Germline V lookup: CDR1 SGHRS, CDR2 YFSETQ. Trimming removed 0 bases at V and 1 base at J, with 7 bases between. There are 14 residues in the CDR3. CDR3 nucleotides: TGCGCCAGCAGCTTGGTACCCGGCCAAGAGACCCAGTACTTC. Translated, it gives CASSLVPGQETQYF.

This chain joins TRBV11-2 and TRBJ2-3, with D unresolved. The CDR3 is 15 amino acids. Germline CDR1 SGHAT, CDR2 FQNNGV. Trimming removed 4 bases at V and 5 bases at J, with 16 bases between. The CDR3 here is CASSSPKGAGDTQYF. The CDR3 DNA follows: TGTGCCAGCAGCTCCCCGAAGGGCGCAGGAGATACGCAGTATTTT.

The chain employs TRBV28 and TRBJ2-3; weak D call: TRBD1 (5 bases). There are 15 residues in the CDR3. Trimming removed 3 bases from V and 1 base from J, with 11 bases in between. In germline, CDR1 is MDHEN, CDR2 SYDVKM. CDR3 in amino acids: CASSFQQGGTDTQYF. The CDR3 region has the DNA TGTGCCAGCAGTTTCCAGCAAGGGGGCACAGATACGCAGTATTTT.

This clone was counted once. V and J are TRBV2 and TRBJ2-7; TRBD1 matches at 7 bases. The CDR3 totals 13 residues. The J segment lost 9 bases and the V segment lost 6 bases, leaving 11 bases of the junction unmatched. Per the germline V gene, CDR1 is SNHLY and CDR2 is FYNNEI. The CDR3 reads CASRPGQIKGQYF. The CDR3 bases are TGTGCCAGCAGACCGGGACAGATAAAAGGGCAGTACTTC.

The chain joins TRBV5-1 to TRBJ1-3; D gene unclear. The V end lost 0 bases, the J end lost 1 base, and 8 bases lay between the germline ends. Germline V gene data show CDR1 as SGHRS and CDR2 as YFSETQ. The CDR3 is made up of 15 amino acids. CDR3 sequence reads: CASSLASPSGNTIYF. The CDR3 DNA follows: TGCGCCAGCAGCTTGGCCAGCCCGTCTGGAAACACCATATATTTT.

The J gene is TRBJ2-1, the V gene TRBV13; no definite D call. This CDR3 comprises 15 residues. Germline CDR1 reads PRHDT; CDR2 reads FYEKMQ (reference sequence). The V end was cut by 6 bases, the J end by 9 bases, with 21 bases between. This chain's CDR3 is CASSPGLLSVSEQFF. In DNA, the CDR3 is TGTGCCAGCAGTCCGGGCCTTTTGAGTGTTTCTGAGCAGTTCTTC.

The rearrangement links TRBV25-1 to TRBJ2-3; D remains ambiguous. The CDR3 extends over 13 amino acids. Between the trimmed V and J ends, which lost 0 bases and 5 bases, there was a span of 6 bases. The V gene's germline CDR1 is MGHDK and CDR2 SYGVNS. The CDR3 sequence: CASSEYGVDTQYF. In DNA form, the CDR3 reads TGTGCCAGCAGTGAATACGGAGTAGATACGCAGTATTTT. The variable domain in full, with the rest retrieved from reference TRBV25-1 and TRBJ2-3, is EADIYQTPRYLVIGTGKKITLECSQTMGHDKMYWYQQDPGMELHLIHYSYGVNSTEKGDLSSESTVSRIRTEHFPLTLESARPSHTSQYLCASSEYGVDTQYFGPGTRLTVL.

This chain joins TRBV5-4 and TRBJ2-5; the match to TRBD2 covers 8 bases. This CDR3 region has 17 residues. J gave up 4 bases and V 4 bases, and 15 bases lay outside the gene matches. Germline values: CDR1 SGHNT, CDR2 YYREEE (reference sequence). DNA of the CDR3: TGTGCCAGCAGCCGCGTCGGAAAGCGGGAGATTTCAGAGACCCAGTACTTC. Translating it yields CASSRVGKREISETQYF.

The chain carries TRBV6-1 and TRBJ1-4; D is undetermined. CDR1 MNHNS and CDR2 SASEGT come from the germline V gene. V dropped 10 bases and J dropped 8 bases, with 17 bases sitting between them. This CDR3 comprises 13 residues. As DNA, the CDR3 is TGTGCCACCAGCCCCCTAGGGAAAGAAAAACTGTTTTTT. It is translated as CATSPLGKEKLFF.

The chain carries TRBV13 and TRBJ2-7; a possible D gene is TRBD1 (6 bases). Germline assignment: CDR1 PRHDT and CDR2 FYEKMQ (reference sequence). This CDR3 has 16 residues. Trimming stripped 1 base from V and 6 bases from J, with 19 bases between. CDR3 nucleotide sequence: TGTGCCAGCAGCTTAGTGGACAGCCGTTTCCCCGGCGAGCAGTACTTC. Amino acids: CASSLVDSRFPGEQYF.